These T cell receptor beta chains were read from a single sample in a study of technical replicates of blood from a handful of donors. TCRdb's copy holds only in-frame clones and misses some; the assay was immunoSEQ multiplex PCR. The sample consists of under 95,000 clones, approximately 94% of them appearing once. The sample comprised T cells isolated from PBMCs. All receptors derive from a human donor in good health. CDR3s include the opening cysteine and the closing phenylalanine or tryptophan. A D gene is named only where the DNA matches it firmly. For some rows the clone size is stated as once, few or many, or as a class when expanded; others skip it.

V,D,size,J,CDR3,DNA
TRBV25-1,-,few,TRBJ2-3,CASSGRQFTDTQYF,TGTGCCAGCAGTGGGAGACAGTTCACAGATACGCAGTATTTT
TRBV19,TRBD1,-,TRBJ1-5,CASRRQGNQPQHF,TGTGCCAGTAGAAGACAGGGTAATCAGCCCCAGCATTTT
TRBV28,TRBD1,-,TRBJ2-2,CASSLFPDRGRDTGELFF,TGTGCCAGCAGTTTATTTCCCGACAGGGGGCGAGACACCGGGGAGCTGTTTTTT
TRBV7-9,TRBD1,-,TRBJ1-1,CASSLIAGTGITEAFF,TGTGCCAGCAGCTTGATCGCCGGGACAGGGATCACTGAAGCTTTCTTT
TRBV4-1,TRBD2,-,TRBJ2-2,CASEALGDGAGEAGELFF,TGCGCCAGCGAGGCGCTAGGGGACGGGGCGGGAGAAGCGGGGGAGCTGTTTTTT
TRBV6-4,TRBD2,-,TRBJ2-1,CASSDPIESGGASRSYNEQFF,TGTGCCAGCAGTGACCCGATAGAAAGCGGGGGGGCATCTCGCTCCTACAATGAGCAGTTCTTC
TRBV7-6,-,-,TRBJ1-1,CASSFEPLSEAFF,TGTGCCAGCAGCTTTGAACCTCTCAGTGAAGCTTTCTTT
TRBV28,TRBD2,-,TRBJ2-7,CASSHPEWREGPSYEQYF,TGTGCCAGCAGCCACCCAGAATGGAGGGAGGGCCCTTCCTACGAGCAGTACTTC
TRBV18,TRBD1,-,TRBJ1-1,CASSPDRGYTEAFF,TGTGCCAGCTCACCAGACAGGGGCTACACTGAAGCTTTCTTT
TRBV6-1,TRBD1,-,TRBJ1-3,CASSDRTGRSGNTIYF,TGTGCCAGCAGTGATCGGACAGGTCGCTCTGGAAACACCATATATTTT
TRBV28,-,-,TRBJ2-1,CASNTYNEQFF,TGTGCCAGCAACACCTACAATGAGCAGTTCTTC
TRBV7-9,-,-,TRBJ1-1,CASSLAPPGGGAFF,TGTGCCAGCAGCTTAGCACCGCCCGGCGGGGGAGCTTTCTTT
TRBV6-1,TRBD2,-,TRBJ2-7,CASNLGTSATEQYF,TGTGCCAGCAACCTCGGGACTAGTGCAACCGAGCAGTACTTC
TRBV18,TRBD1,-,TRBJ1-1,CASSPGQGATEAFF,TGTGCCAGCTCACCCGGACAGGGAGCCACTGAAGCTTTCTTT
TRBV4-1,TRBD2,-,TRBJ2-7,CASSQGLAGSHEQYF,TGCGCCAGCAGCCAGGGACTAGCGGGAAGTCACGAGCAGTACTTC
TRBV9,-,-,TRBJ2-7,CASRIEGFPGTPREQYF,TGTGCCAGCAGAATCGAGGGGTTTCCCGGGACACCAAGGGAGCAGTACTTC
TRBV6-6,TRBD1,-,TRBJ2-1,CASNLGQGIYNEQFF,TGTGCCAGCAATTTGGGACAGGGGATCTACAATGAGCAGTTCTTC
TRBV6-5,-,-,TRBJ1-1,CASSQTGEAFF,TGTGCCAGCAGTCAGACAGGTGAAGCTTTCTTT
TRBV6-1,TRBD1,-,TRBJ2-4,CASTGQVDIQYF,TGTGCCAGCACGGGACAGGTTGACATTCAGTACTTC
TRBV6-5,TRBD1,few,TRBJ1-5,CASSRTGNSNQPQHF,TGTGCCAGCAGCCGGACAGGGAATAGCAATCAGCCCCAGCATTTT
TRBV7-8,TRBD1,-,TRBJ1-5,CASSPRVGQLNQPQHF,TGTGCCAGCAGCCCAAGGGTGGGACAGCTGAATCAGCCCCAGCATTTT
TRBV6-1,-,-,TRBJ1-2,CASWAGGYTF,TGTGCCAGCTGGGCGGGTGGCTACACCTTC
TRBV21-1,-,-,TRBJ2-7,CASSENSGHEQYF,TGTGCCAGCAGCGAAAATAGCGGGCACGAGCAGTACTTC
TRBV5-1,-,-,TRBJ1-1,CASTRGGGNTEAFF,TGCGCCAGCACCCGGGGCGGGGGGAACACTGAAGCTTTCTTT
TRBV28,TRBD1,once,TRBJ1-1,CASSTRQGDSMNTEAFF,TGTGCCAGCAGTACTCGACAGGGAGACTCCATGAACACTGAAGCTTTCTTT
TRBV6-5,-,-,TRBJ1-1,CASTLRGGTEAFF,TGTGCCAGCACCCTGAGGGGGGGGACTGAAGCTTTCTTT
TRBV2,-,-,TRBJ2-3,CASSENSYSTDTQYF,TGTGCCAGCAGCGAAAACAGTTATAGCACAGATACGCAGTATTTT
TRBV10-3,-,-,TRBJ2-2,CAISETSRAGELFF,TGTGCCATCAGTGAAACATCTCGGGCCGGGGAGCTGTTTTTT
TRBV29-1,-,-,TRBJ1-2,CSASVRETNGYTF,TGCAGCGCCTCGGTGAGGGAGACGAATGGCTACACCTTC
TRBV28,-,-,TRBJ2-7,CASSPPPGPYEQYF,TGTGCCAGCAGTCCACCCCCCGGTCCCTACGAGCAGTACTTC
TRBV6-4,TRBD2,-,TRBJ2-7,CASSDGGGEFDYEQYF,TGTGCCAGCAGTGACGGCGGGGGGGAATTTGATTACGAGCAGTACTTC
TRBV13,-,-,TRBJ1-5,CASSNGRTGNQPQHF,TGTGCCAGCAGCAATGGAAGAACGGGGAATCAGCCCCAGCATTTT
TRBV7-3,-,-,TRBJ2-7,CASSLAGPTYEQYF,TGTGCCAGCAGCCTTGCGGGACCAACCTACGAGCAGTACTTC
TRBV5-4,-,-,TRBJ2-7,CASSGDNTYEQYF,TGTGCCAGCAGCGGGGACAACACCTACGAGCAGTACTTC
TRBV2,TRBD2,-,TRBJ2-3,CASSEGLAGGMTQYF,TGTGCCAGCAGCGAGGGACTAGCGGGGGGGATGACGCAGTATTTT
TRBV27,TRBD1,-,TRBJ2-2,CASSPGQGRTGELFF,TGTGCCAGCAGTCCGGGACAGGGACGCACCGGGGAGCTGTTTTTT
TRBV11-3,TRBD2,-,TRBJ2-1,CASSETSANEQFF,TGTGCCAGCAGCGAGACTAGCGCGAATGAGCAGTTCTTC
TRBV6-1,-,-,TRBJ1-1,CASIFLRLNTEAFF,TGTGCCAGCATCTTCCTCAGGCTGAACACTGAAGCTTTCTTT
TRBV18,-,-,TRBJ2-7,CASSLALAAEQYF,TGTGCCAGCTCACTGGCTCTCGCCGCCGAGCAGTACTTC
TRBV6-1,-,-,TRBJ2-3,CASHTLLTDTQYF,TGTGCCAGCCATACACTACTCACAGATACGCAGTATTTT
TRBV7-9,TRBD2,-,TRBJ2-7,CASSLVAGSEQYF,TGTGCCAGCAGCTTGGTAGCGGGGAGCGAGCAGTACTTC
TRBV6-4,TRBD2,few,TRBJ2-5,CASSASGRAGETQYF,TGTGCCAGCAGTGCTAGCGGGAGGGCCGGGGAGACCCAGTACTTC
TRBV19,-,few,TRBJ1-1,CASSMGSPRGNTEAFF,TGTGCCAGTAGTATGGGGTCGCCCCGGGGGAACACTGAAGCTTTCTTT